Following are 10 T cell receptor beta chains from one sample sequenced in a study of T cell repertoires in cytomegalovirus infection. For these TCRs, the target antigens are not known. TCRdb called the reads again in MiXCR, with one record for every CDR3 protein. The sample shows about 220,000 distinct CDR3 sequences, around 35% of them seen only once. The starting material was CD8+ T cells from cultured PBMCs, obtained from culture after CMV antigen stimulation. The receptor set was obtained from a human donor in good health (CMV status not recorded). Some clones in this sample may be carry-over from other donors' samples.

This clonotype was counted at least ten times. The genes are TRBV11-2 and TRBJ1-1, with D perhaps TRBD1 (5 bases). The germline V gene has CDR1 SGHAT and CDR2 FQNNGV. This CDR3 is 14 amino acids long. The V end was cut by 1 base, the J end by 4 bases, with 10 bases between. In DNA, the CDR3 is TGTGCCAGCAGCTTAGTGAGGGGAAGCACTGAAGCTTTCTTT. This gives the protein CASSLVRGSTEAFF.

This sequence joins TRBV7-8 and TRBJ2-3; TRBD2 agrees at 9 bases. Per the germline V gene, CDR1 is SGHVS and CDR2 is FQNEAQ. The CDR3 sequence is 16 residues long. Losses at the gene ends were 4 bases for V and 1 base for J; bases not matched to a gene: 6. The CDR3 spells CASSSPQREGTDTQYF. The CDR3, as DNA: TGTGCCAGCAGCTCCCCTCAGCGGGAGGGCACAGATACGCAGTATTTT.

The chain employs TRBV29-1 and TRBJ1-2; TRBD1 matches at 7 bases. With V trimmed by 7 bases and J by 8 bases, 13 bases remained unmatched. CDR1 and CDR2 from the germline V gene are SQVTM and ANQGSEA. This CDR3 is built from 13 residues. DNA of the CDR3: TGCAGCGGCCTAACAGGGGCGGACGAGGGCTACACCTTC. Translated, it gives CSGLTGADEGYTF. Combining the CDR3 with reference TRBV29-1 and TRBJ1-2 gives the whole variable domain SAVISQKPSRDICQRGTSLTIQCQVDSQVTMMFWYRQQPGQSLTLIATANQGSEATYESGFVIDKFPISRPNLTFSTLTVSNMSPEDSSIYLCSGLTGADEGYTFGSGTRLTVV.

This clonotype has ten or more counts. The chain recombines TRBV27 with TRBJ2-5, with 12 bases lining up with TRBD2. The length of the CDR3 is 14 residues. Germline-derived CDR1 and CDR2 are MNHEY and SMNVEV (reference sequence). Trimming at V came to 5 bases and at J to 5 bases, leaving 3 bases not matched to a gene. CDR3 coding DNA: TGTGCCAGCAGTCCCGGGACTAGCGGGGAGACCCAGTACTTC. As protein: CASSPGTSGETQYF.

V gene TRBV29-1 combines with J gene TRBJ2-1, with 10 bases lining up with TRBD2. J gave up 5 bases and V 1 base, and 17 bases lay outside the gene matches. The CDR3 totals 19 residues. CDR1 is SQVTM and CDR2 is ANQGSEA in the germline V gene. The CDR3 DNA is TGCAGCGTTGAAGGGGCGTTGAGACTGGGACTAGCGAGGAACAATGAGCAGTTCTTC. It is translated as CSVEGALRLGLARNNEQFF.

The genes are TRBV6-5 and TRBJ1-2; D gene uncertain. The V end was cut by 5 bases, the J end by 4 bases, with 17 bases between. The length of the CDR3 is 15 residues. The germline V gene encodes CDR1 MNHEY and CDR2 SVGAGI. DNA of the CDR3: TGTGCCAGCAGTCCGTGGGCCTTCTTGGCCTATGGCTACACCTTC. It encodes CASSPWAFLAYGYTF.

CDR3 sequence (DNA): TGTGCCAGCAGGGGACTAGCGGGGGGAAGAACAGATACGCAGTATTTT. Translated: CASRGLAGGRTDTQYF. The V gene is TRBV25-1, the J gene TRBJ2-3; 15 bases map to TRBD2. Germline CDR1 is MGHDK and CDR2 is SYGVNS. The V and J ends lost 6 bases and 3 bases, in that order; junction bases with no gene match: 4. The CDR3 sequence is 16 residues long. Full variable domain (missing parts from reference TRBV25-1 and TRBJ2-3): EADIYQTPRYLVIGTGKKITLECSQTMGHDKMYWYQQDPGMELHLIHYSYGVNSTEKGDLSSESTVSRIRTEHFPLTLESARPSHTSQYLCASRGLAGGRTDTQYFGPGTRLTVL.

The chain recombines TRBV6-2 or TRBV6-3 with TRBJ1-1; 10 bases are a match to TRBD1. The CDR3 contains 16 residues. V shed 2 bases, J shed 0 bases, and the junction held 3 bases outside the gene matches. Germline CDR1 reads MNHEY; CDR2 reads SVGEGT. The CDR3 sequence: CASSYGTGVLNTEAFF. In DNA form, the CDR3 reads TGTGCCAGCAGTTACGGGACAGGGGTGTTGAACACTGAAGCTTTCTTT.

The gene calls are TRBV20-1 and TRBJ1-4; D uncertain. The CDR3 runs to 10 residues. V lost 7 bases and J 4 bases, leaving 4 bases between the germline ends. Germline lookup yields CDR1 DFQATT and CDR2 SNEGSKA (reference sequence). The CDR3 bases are TGCAGTGAGGATAATGAAAAACTGTTTTTT. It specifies CSEDNEKLFF.

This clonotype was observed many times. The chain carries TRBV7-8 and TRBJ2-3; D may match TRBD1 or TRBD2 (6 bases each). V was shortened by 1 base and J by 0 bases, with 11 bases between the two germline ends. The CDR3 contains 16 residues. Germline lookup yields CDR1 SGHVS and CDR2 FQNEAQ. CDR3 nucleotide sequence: TGTGCCAGCAGCTTAGAGGGGGGACTGAGCACAGATACGCAGTATTTT. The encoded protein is CASSLEGGLSTDTQYF.